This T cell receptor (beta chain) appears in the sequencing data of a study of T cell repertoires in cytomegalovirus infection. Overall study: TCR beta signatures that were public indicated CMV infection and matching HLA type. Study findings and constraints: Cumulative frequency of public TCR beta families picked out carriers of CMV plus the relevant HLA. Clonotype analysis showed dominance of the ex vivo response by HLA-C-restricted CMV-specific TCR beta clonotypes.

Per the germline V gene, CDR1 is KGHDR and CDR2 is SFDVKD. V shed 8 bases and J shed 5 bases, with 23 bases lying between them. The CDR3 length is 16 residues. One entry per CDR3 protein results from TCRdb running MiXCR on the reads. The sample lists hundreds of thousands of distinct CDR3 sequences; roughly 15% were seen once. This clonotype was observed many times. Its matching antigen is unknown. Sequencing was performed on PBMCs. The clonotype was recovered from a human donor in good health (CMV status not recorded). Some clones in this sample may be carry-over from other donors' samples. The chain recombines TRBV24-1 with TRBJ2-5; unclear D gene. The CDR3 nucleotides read TGTGCCACCAAGCTGTGTGGAACCTCAATGGTGGAGACCCAGTACTTC. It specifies CATKLCGTSMVETQYF.